This is a list of T cell receptor beta chains from one sample in a study of blood T cell repertoires in COVID-19. Using immunoSEQ multiplex PCR, the repertoire was profiled, and TCRdb retains in-frame clones only, with some absent. The sample carries fewer than 250,000 clones, 70% to 90% recorded once. The sample comprised peripheral blood. The receptors derive from a man aged 40-55 years with acute or convalescent COVID-19. Both conserved end residues are part of each CDR3. The D gene is left open where the match is weak. Expanded clones get a size class; other rows say once, few or many, or leave the size out.

clone size,V gene,D gene,J gene,CDR3 protein,CDR3 DNA
few,TRBV2,-,TRBJ1-1,CASIRESDTEAFF,TGTGCCAGCATACGAGAATCCGACACTGAAGCTTTCTTT
-,TRBV19,-,TRBJ1-1,CASRDPGRGITEAFF,TGTGCCAGTAGGGACCCCGGGAGGGGGATTACTGAAGCTTTCTTT
-,TRBV10-3,-,TRBJ1-5,CAISGAEGNQPQHF,TGTGCCATCAGTGGGGCTGAAGGCAATCAGCCCCAGCATTTT
-,TRBV7-2,TRBD1,TRBJ1-6,CASSWVGGQDYNSPLHF,TGTGCCAGCAGCTGGGTGGGGGGACAGGATTATAATTCACCCCTCCACTTT
-,TRBV4-1,TRBD1,TRBJ2-6,CASSQEDRPSGANVLTF,TGCGCCAGCAGCCAAGAGGACAGGCCCTCTGGGGCCAACGTCCTGACTTTC
-,TRBV6-5,TRBD1,TRBJ1-3,CASSTGTGVGNTIYF,TGTGCCAGCAGTACCGGGACAGGGGTTGGAAACACCATATATTTT
-,TRBV6-6,-,TRBJ1-1,CATSRGGTEAFF,TGTGCCACCTCCCGCGGTGGGACTGAAGCTTTCTTT
-,TRBV6-6,TRBD1,TRBJ2-7,CASSPGQGGYEQYF,TGTGCCAGCAGTCCAGGACAGGGTGGGTACGAGCAGTACTTC
few,TRBV6-4,TRBD2,TRBJ2-1,CASSPGLSLNNEQFF,TGTGCCAGCAGTCCGGGACTATCGCTGAACAATGAGCAGTTCTTC
-,TRBV5-6,-,TRBJ2-7,CASSLIQGAYEQYF,TGTGCCAGCAGCTTAATACAGGGCGCCTACGAGCAGTACTTC